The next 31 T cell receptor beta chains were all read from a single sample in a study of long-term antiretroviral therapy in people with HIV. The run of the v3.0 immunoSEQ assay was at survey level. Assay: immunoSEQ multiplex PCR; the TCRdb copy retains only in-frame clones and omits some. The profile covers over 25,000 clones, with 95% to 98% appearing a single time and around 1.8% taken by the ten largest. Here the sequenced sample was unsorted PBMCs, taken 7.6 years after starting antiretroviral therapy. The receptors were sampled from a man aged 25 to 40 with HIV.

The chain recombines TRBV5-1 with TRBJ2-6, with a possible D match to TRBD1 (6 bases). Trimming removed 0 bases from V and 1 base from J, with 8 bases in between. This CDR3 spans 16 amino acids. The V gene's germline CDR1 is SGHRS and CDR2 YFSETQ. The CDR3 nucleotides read TGCGCCAGCAGCTTGGGGACAGCTTCTGGGGCCAACGTCCTGACTTTC. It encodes CASSLGTASGANVLTF.

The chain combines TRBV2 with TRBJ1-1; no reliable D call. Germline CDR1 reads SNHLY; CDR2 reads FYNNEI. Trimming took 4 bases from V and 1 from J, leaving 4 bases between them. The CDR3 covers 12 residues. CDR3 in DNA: TGTGCCAGCAGTGTTTCGAACACTGAAGCTTTCTTT. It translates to CASSVSNTEAFF.

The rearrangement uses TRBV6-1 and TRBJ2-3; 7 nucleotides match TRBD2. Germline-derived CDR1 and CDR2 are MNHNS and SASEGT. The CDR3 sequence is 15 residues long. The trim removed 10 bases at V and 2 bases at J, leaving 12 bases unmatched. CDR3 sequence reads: CATEAQRGYTDTQYF. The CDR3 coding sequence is TGTGCCACCGAGGCCCAGCGGGGTTACACAGATACGCAGTATTTT.

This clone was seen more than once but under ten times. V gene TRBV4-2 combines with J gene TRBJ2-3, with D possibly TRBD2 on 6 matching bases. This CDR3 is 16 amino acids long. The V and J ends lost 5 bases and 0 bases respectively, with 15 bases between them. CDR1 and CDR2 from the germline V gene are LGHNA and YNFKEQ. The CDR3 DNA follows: TGTGCCAGCAGCACAATTAGCGGAACTAGCACAGATACGCAGTATTTT. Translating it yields CASSTISGTSTDTQYF.

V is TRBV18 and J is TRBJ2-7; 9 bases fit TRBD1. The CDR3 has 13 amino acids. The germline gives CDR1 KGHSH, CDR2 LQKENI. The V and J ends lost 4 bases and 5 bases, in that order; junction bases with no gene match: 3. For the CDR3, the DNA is TGTGCCAGCTCACTGGGGGACAGGGACGAGCAGTACTTC. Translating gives CASSLGDRDEQYF.

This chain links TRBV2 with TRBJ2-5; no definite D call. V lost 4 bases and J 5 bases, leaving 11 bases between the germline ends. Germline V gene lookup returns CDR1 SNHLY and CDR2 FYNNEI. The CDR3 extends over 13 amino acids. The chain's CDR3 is CASSGLGSETQYF. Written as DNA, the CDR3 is TGTGCCAGCAGTGGCCTAGGGTCGGAGACCCAGTACTTC.

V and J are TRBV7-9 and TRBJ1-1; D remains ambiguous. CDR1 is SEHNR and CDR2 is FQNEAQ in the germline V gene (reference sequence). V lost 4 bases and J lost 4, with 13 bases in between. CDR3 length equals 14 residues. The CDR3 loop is CASSYTPVGTEAFF. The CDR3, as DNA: TGTGCCAGCAGCTATACACCGGTCGGCACTGAAGCTTTCTTT. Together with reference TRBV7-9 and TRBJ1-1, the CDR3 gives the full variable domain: DTGVSQNPRHKITKRGQNVTFRCDPISEHNRLYWYRQTLGQGPEFLTYFQNEAQLEKSRLLSDRFSAERPKGSFSTLEIQRTEQGDSAMYLCASSYTPVGTEAFFGQGTRLTVV.

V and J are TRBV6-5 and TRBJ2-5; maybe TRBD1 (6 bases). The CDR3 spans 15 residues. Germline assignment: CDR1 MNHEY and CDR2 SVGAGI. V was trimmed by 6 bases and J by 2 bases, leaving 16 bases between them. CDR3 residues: CASSPYTGFQETQYF. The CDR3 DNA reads TGTGCCAGCAGCCCATACACAGGGTTTCAAGAGACCCAGTACTTC.

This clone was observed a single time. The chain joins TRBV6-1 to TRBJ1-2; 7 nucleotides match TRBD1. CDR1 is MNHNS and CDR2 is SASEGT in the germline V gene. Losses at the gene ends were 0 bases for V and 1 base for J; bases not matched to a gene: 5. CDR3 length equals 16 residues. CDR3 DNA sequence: TGTGCCAGCAGTGAAGCTTGGGACAGAAATAACTATGGCTACACCTTC. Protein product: CASSEAWDRNNYGYTF.

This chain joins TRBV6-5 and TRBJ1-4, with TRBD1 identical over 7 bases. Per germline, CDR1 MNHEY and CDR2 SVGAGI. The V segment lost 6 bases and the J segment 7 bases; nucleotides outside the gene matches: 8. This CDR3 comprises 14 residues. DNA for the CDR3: TGTGCCAGCAGGACTTCGGGACAGCTTGAAAAACTGTTTTTT. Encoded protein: CASRTSGQLEKLFF.

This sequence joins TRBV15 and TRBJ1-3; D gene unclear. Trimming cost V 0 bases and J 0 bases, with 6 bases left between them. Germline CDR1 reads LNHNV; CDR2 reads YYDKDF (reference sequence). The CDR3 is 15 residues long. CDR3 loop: CATSRDGSSGNTIYF. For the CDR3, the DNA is TGTGCCACCAGCAGAGACGGGAGCTCTGGAAACACCATATATTTT.

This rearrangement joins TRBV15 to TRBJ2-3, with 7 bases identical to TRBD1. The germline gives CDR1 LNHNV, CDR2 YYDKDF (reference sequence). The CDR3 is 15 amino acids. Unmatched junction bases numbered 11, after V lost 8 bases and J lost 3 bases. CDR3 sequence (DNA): TGTGCCACCCGTCCAGGGACAGCCTTTACAGATACGCAGTATTTT. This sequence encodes CATRPGTAFTDTQYF.

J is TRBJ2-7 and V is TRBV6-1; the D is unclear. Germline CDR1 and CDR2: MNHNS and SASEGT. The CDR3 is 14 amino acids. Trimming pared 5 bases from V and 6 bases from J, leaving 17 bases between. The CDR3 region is CASSRAPDLSEQYF. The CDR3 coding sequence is TGTGCCAGCAGTCGTGCACCCGATTTGAGCGAGCAGTACTTC.

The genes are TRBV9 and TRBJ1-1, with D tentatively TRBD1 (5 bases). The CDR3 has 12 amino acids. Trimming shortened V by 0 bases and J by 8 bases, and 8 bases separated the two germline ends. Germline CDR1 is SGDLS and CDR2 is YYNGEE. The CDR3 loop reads CASSVEGNEAFF. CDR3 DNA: TGTGCCAGCAGCGTAGAGGGGAACGAAGCTTTCTTT.

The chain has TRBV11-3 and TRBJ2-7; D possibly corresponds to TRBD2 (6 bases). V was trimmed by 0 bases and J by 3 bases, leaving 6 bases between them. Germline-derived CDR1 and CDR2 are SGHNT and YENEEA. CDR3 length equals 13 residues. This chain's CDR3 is CASSLEEGYEQYF. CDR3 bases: TGTGCCAGCAGCTTAGAGGAGGGCTACGAGCAGTACTTC.

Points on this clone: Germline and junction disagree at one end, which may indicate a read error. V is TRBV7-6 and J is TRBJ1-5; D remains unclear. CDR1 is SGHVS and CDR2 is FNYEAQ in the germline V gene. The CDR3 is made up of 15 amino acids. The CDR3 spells CASSPRASFGQLQHF. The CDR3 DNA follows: TGTGCCAGCAGCCCCCGGGCCTCCTTCGGTCAGCTCCAGCATTTT.

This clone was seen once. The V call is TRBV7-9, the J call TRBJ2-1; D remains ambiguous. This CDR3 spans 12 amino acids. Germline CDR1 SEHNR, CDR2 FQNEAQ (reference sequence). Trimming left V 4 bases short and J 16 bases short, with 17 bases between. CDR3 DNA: TGTGCCAGCAGCTCGATGTGGGGTCACCCCTTCTTC. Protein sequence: CASSSMWGHPFF.

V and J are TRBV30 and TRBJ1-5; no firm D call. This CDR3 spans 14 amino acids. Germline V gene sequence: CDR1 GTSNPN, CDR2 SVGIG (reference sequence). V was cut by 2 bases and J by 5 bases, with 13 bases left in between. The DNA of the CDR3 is TGTGCCTGGAGTAGAGGGATTACTGATCAGCCCCAGCATTTT. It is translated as CAWSRGITDQPQHF.

CDR3 sequence reads: CAISGGDRGNTIYF. The CDR3 region has the DNA TGTGCCATCAGTGGTGGGGACAGGGGAAACACCATATATTTT. This chain joins TRBV10-3 and TRBJ1-3; TRBD1 matches at 8 bases. The CDR3 loop spans 14 amino acids. Germline V gives CDR1 ENHRY, CDR2 SYGVKD. V was clipped by 4 bases and J by 4 bases; unmatched bases: 3.

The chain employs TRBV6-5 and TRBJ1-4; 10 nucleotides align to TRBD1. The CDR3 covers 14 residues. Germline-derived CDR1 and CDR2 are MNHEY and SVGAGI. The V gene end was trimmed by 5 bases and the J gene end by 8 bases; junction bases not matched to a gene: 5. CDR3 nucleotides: TGTGCCAGCAGTGGGACAGGGGCGAGAGAAAAACTGTTTTTT. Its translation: CASSGTGAREKLFF.

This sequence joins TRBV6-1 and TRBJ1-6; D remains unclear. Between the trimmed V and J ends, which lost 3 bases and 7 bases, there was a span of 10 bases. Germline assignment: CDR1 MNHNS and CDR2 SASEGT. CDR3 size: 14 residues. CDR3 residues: CASSEVVRNSPLHF. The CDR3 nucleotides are TGTGCCAGCAGTGAGGTGGTCCGCAATTCACCCCTCCACTTT.

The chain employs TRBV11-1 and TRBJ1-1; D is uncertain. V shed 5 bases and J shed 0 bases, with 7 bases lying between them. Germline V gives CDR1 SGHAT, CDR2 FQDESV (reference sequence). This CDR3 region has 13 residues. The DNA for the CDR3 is TGTGCCAGCAGCCCCTACTTGAACACTGAAGCTTTCTTT. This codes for CASSPYLNTEAFF.

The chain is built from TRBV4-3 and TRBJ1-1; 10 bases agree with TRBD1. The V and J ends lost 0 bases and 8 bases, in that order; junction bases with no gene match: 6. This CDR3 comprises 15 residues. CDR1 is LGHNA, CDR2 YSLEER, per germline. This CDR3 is CASSQDVPTGGEAFF. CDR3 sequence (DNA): TGCGCCAGCAGCCAAGATGTACCGACAGGGGGCGAAGCTTTCTTT.

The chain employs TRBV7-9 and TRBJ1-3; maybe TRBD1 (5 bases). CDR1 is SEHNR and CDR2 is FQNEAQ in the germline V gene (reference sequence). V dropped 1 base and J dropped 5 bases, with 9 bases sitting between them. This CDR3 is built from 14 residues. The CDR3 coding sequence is TGTGCCAGCAGCTTAGGGGGCGGTCGAAACACCATATATTTT. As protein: CASSLGGGRNTIYF.

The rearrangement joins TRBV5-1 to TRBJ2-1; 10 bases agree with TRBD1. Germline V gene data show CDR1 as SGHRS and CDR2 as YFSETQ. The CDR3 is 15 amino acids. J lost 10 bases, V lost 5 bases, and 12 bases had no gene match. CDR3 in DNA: TGCGCCAGCAGTCAAACCTGGGACAGGGGCGAGGAGCAGTTCTTC. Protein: CASSQTWDRGEEQFF. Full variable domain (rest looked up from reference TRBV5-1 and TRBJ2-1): KAGVTQTPRYLIKTRGQQVTLSCSPISGHRSVSWYQQTPGQGLQFLFEYFSETQRNKGNFPGRFSGRQFSNSRSEMNVSTLELGDSALYLCASSQTWDRGEEQFFGPGTRLTVL.

The CDR3 loop is CASSPFGASGAYEQYF. CDR3 in DNA: TGTGCCAGCAGCCCCTTCGGAGCCAGCGGGGCCTACGAGCAGTACTTC. V is TRBV7-2 and J is TRBJ2-7; TRBD2 matches 7 bases. Per the germline V gene, CDR1 is SGHTA and CDR2 is FQGNSA. This CDR3 region has 16 residues. The trim removed 5 bases at V and 2 bases at J, leaving 12 bases unmatched.

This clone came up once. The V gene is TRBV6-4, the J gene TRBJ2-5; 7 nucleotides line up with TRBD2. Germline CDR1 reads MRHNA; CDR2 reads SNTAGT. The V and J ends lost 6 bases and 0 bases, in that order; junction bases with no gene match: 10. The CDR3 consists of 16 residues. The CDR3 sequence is CASSFREAGNQETQYF. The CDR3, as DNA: TGTGCCAGCAGCTTTCGAGAAGCGGGGAACCAAGAGACCCAGTACTTC.

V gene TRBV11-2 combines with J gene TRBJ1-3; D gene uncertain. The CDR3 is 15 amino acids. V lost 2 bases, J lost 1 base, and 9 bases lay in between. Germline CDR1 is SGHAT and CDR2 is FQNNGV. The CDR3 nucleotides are TGTGCCAGCAGCTTATCCTCCGGGTCTGGAAACACCATATATTTT. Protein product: CASSLSSGSGNTIYF.

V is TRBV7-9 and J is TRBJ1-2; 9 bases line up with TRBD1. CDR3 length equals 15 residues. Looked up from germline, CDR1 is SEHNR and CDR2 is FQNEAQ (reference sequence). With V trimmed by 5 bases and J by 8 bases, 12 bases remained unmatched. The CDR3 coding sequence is TGTGCCAGCAGCCCAAACCCGGGACAGGGATACGGCTACACCTTC. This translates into CASSPNPGQGYGYTF.

DNA for the CDR3: TGTGCCAGCAGCAAGACTAGCGGGGGGGCCGGAACAGATACGCAGTATTTT. Its translation is CASSKTSGGAGTDTQYF. The rearrangement uses TRBV7-2 and TRBJ2-3, with 14 bases that match TRBD2. Germline V gene data show CDR1 as SGHTA and CDR2 as FQGNSA. CDR3 size: 17 residues. V lost 5 bases to trimming and J lost 3 bases; unmatched junction nucleotides: 7.

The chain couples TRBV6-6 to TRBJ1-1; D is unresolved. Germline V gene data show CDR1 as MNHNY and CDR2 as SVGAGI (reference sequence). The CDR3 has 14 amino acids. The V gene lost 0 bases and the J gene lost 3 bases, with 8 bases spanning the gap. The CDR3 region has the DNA TGTGCCAGCAGTTACTCCGACGGGGACACTGAAGCTTTCTTT. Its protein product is CASSYSDGDTEAFF.